A single TCR beta chain is shown here with its context. Data came from immunoSEQ multiplex PCR; TCRdb stores just in-frame clones and leaves some out. The repertoire holds about 90,000 clones, with approximately 87% as singletons. The data originate from a study of PD-L1 blockade in urothelial cancer. Trimming cost V 7 bases and J 2 bases, with 17 bases left between them. The CDR3 loop spans 15 amino acids. Germline V gene data show CDR1 as MGHDK and CDR2 as SYGVNS. Time point specified: peripheral blood 6 weeks after treatment start. The V gene is TRBV25-1, the J gene TRBJ1-2; D is undetermined. The input for sequencing was PBMCs, taken around atezolizumab (anti-PD-L1) treatment. The TCR originated in a man between 70 and 80 years old with urothelial cancer. CDR3 in DNA: TGTGCCAGCATAGAAGACCCGGGAGAAAACTATGGCTACACCTTC. The encoded protein is CASIEDPGENYGYTF.